This T cell receptor beta chain was recorded in a study of identical twins. This CDR3 has 16 residues. The V end lost 2 bases, the J end lost 1 base, and 15 bases lay between the germline ends. Germline CDR1 reads MNHEY; CDR2 reads SVGEGT. Each CDR3 protein is one row after TCRdb ran MiXCR on the 5' RACE reads. Of about 240,000 distinct CDR3 sequences in the sample, over 9.5% are singletons; the top ten hold less than 12%. This clonotype was seen a few times. Its antigen is not identified. Study-wide points: Cord blood beta clonotypes present at high abundance carried fewer insertions; no such pattern appeared in memory repertoires.

Healthy Caucasians made up all donors. This clonotype was obtained from a man aged 50-60 years in good health. What was sequenced was memory T cells sorted from blood. The chain recombines TRBV6-2 or TRBV6-3 with TRBJ2-7; D gene unclear. The chain's CDR3 is CASSYRPPGRSYEQYF. CDR3 nucleotide sequence: TGTGCCAGCAGTTACCGGCCTCCGGGTAGGTCCTACGAGCAGTACTTC.